The present T cell receptor (beta chain) was sequenced within a study of CD8+CD57+ T cells in acquired aplastic anemia. This clonotype was detected only once. Its matching antigen is unknown. Selection for sequencing was limited to patients who had shown CD8+CD57+ cell expansion by flow cytometry. The patients, all of them, had severe acquired aplastic anemia. There was no therapy given to any patient before the blood sampling took place. General observations from the study: Overlap between patients and controls comprised almost 30 CD8+ CDR3 sequences. Patients were compared with controls for CD8+ Simpson's diversity, and no significant difference emerged.

The study profiled TCR beta VDJ and CDR3 using genomic DNA as template. TCRdb reanalysed the reads using MiXCR and keeps one entry per CDR3 protein. This table has around 150,000 distinct CDR3 sequences, over 70% appearing once. The sequencing sample was made of sorted CD4+, CD8+, or CD8+CD57+ T cells (not recorded which) from PBMCs. The clonotype comes from a human donor with aplastic anemia.

The CDR3 is CSATPGGEVGYF. CDR3 in DNA: TGCAGTGCTACTCCCGGCGGTGAGGTGGGGTACTTC. The rearrangement uses TRBV20-1 and TRBJ2-7; no clear D. Germline lookup yields CDR1 DFQATT and CDR2 SNEGSKA (reference sequence). Trimming stripped 4 bases from V and 12 bases from J, with 19 bases between. The CDR3 loop spans 12 amino acids.